This paragraph reports one TCR beta chain. Its cognate antigen is unknown. Researchers ran the PCR with 60 Vbeta and 13 Jbeta primers. TCRdb keeps only in-frame clones here, not all; method: immunoSEQ multiplex PCR. This sample has 120,000 or so clones; about three quarters occur once, and the top ten carry approximately 3.5%. The sample originates from a study of cytomegalovirus exposure and HLA in healthy donors. Across the whole study: T cells numbering about 200 million yielded approximately 100 million unique TCR beta sequences in an earlier analysis.

Study-wide points: Among TCR beta chains of equal frequency, HLA-associated ones were more clonally expanded in a later analysis. According to reports, the classifier identified cytomegalovirus status with high specificity and sensitivity.

Sample: PBMCs. The clonotype was recovered from a man between 25 and 39 years old in good health and CMV-seronegative.

This CDR3 reads CASSQRNYGTVNIQYF. CDR3 sequence (DNA): TGTGCCAGCAGCCAGCGGAACTATGGGACAGTAAACATTCAGTACTTC. V usage is TRBV11-1 and J usage is TRBJ2-4; TRBD1 agrees at 7 bases. This CDR3 is built from 16 residues. CDR1 and CDR2 (germline): SGHAT, FQDESV (reference sequence). V gave up 5 bases and J gave up 6 bases; unmatched junction bases: 13.